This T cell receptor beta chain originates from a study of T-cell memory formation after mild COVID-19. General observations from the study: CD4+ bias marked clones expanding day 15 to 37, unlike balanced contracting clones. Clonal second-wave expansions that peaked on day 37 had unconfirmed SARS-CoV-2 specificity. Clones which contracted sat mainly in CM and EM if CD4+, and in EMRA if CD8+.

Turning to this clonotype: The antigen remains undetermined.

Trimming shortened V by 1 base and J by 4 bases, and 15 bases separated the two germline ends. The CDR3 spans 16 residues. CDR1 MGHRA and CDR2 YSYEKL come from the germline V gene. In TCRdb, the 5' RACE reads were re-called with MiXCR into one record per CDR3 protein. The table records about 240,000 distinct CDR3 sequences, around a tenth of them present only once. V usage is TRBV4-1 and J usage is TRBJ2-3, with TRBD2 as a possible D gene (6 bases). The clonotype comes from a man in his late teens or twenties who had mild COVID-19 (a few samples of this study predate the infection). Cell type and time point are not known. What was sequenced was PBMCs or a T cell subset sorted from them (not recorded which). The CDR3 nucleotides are TGCGCCAGCAGCCAAGCGGAGGCCAGGAGGGCAGATACGCAGTATTTT. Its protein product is CASSQAEARRADTQYF.